Shown below are 20 T cell receptor beta chains from a single sample sequenced in a study of post-analysis software for immune sequencing data. Points from the study as a whole: Patients showed TRBV5-6, TRBV5-1 and TRBV20-1 among about five TRBV segments more frequent than in controls.

The TCR beta cDNA libraries contained unique molecular identifiers. TCRdb re-derived calls from the PCR reads in MiXCR, one entry per CDR3 protein. The data show hundreds of thousands of distinct CDR3 sequences, 53% seen once. The antigens these receptors bind are not known. The sequenced material came from blood. The receptors derive from a girl between 5 and 17 years old with multiple sclerosis.

The chain has TRBV15 and TRBJ2-1; TRBD2 agrees at 8 bases. Germline V gene sequence: CDR1 LNHNV, CDR2 YYDKDF (reference sequence). The J segment lost 8 bases and the V segment lost 11 bases, leaving 14 bases of the junction unmatched. The CDR3 runs 14 residues. The CDR3 protein is CAAEVGGRRHEQFF. CDR3 nucleotides: TGTGCCGCTGAAGTCGGCGGGAGGAGGCATGAGCAGTTCTTC. Combining the CDR3 with reference TRBV15 and TRBJ2-1 gives the whole variable domain DAMVIQNPRYQVTQFGKPVTLSCSQTLNHNVMYWYQQKSSQAPKLLFHYYDKDFNNEADTPDNFQSRRPNTSFCFLDIRSPGLGDTAMYLCAAEVGGRRHEQFFGPGTRLTVL.

This clonotype was counted only a few times. The rearrangement joins TRBV12-3 or TRBV12-4 to TRBJ2-7, with D unclear. V gave up 5 bases and J gave up 6 bases, with 8 bases separating them. CDR3 length equals 11 residues. This CDR3 is CASSTSAEQYF. CDR3 nucleotides: TGTGCCAGCAGTACCTCCGCCGAGCAGTACTTC.

This clonotype was seen only a few times. The chain couples TRBV14 to TRBJ1-2; the D gene is possibly TRBD1 (5 bases). The V end was cut by 0 bases, the J end by 7 bases, with 12 bases between. The CDR3 is made up of 14 amino acids. Germline V lookup: CDR1 SGHDN, CDR2 FVKESK. CDR3 residues: CASSQDPGFSGYTF. For the CDR3, the DNA is TGTGCCAGCAGCCAAGATCCAGGGTTCAGTGGCTACACCTTC.

The V call is TRBV20-1, the J call TRBJ2-7; 7 bases agree with TRBD1. CDR1 and CDR2 (germline): DFQATT, SNEGSKA (reference sequence). There are 15 residues in the CDR3. Unmatched junction bases numbered 10, after V lost 5 bases and J lost 0 bases. The CDR3 region is CSAVTTGPGSYEQYF. CDR3 DNA sequence: TGCAGTGCTGTAACGACAGGGCCGGGCTCCTACGAGCAGTACTTC.

The chain uses TRBV4-1 and TRBJ1-2; D ambiguous. V shed 1 base and J shed 4 bases, with 13 bases lying between them. CDR1 and CDR2 (germline): MGHRA, YSYEKL. The CDR3 runs to 15 residues. The CDR3 region is CASSQVGKALYGYTF. The CDR3 nucleotides read TGCGCCAGCAGCCAAGTCGGTAAGGCACTCTATGGCTACACCTTC.

This sequence joins TRBV5-1 and TRBJ2-1, with TRBD2 identical over 8 bases. J gave up 6 bases and V 4 bases, and 18 bases lay outside the gene matches. The CDR3 runs 18 residues. The V gene's germline CDR1 is SGHRS and CDR2 YFSETQ. Here the CDR3 DNA reads TGCGCCAGCAGCGACCGGACAGCCGGGACTAGAAAGTCCAATGAGCAGTTCTTC. It specifies CASSDRTAGTRKSNEQFF.

The chain is built from TRBV28 and TRBJ2-3, with a weak D call TRBD1 (5 bases). Germline V CDR1 and CDR2: MDHEN, SYDVKM. The V and J ends lost 5 bases and 1 base respectively, with 13 bases between them. CDR3 length: 15 amino acids. The CDR3 is CASSDQGGGTDTQYF. CDR3 sequence (DNA): TGTGCCAGCAGTGATCAGGGTGGGGGCACAGATACGCAGTATTTT.

The genes are TRBV7-9 and TRBJ2-7; no clear D gene. Germline assignment: CDR1 SEHNR and CDR2 FQNEAQ (reference sequence). V shed 1 base and J shed 6 bases, with 1 base lying between them. This CDR3 has 10 amino acids. The CDR3 DNA reads as TGTGCCAGCAGCTTAGTCGAGCAGTACTTC. It yields the protein CASSLVEQYF.

J is TRBJ2-7 and V is TRBV7-9; D unresolved. The CDR3 sequence is 13 residues long. Germline CDR1 SEHNR, CDR2 FQNEAQ (reference sequence). V lost 6 bases and J lost 1, with 10 bases in between. CDR3 DNA: TGTGCCAGCAGGCCCGACGGTTCCTACGAGCAGTACTTC. Amino acid sequence: CASRPDGSYEQYF.

The V call is TRBV5-5, the J call TRBJ2-7; D unresolved. Germline V lookup: CDR1 SGHKS, CDR2 YYEKEE (reference sequence). Trimming stripped 0 bases from V and 0 bases from J, with 13 bases between. The CDR3 has 16 amino acids. The CDR3 sequence is CASSLGFRTGSYEQYF. CDR3 bases: TGTGCCAGCAGCTTGGGGTTCCGGACGGGCTCCTACGAGCAGTACTTC.

This clonotype has a handful of counts. The rearrangement uses TRBV10-1 and TRBJ2-1; D unclear. The V and J ends lost 5 bases and 0 bases respectively, with 17 bases between them. The CDR3 is made up of 17 amino acids. Germline V gives CDR1 WNHNN, CDR2 SYGVQD (reference sequence). CDR3 loop: CASSQQASLSSYNEQFF. The CDR3 region has the DNA TGCGCCAGCAGTCAGCAGGCTAGTTTAAGCTCCTACAATGAGCAGTTCTTC.

This clonotype was seen once. The gene calls are TRBV11-2 and TRBJ2-1, with 7 positions matching TRBD2. Germline V gene data show CDR1 as SGHAT and CDR2 as FQNNGV. This CDR3 spans 15 amino acids. Trimming at V came to 5 bases and at J to 9 bases, leaving 13 bases not matched to a gene. CDR3 sequence reads: CASSGSGTTYAEQFF. The CDR3 region has the DNA TGTGCCAGCAGCGGGTCCGGGACTACCTATGCTGAGCAGTTCTTC.

The rearrangement links TRBV12-3 or TRBV12-4 to TRBJ2-7, with D maybe TRBD2 (7 bases). This CDR3 contains 16 residues. V was pared by 3 bases and J by 0 bases, with 15 bases between. DNA for the CDR3: TGTGCCAGCAGTTTGGGGGGGGGGCCGAGCTCCTACGAGCAGTACTTC. As protein: CASSLGGGPSSYEQYF.

This clonotype was picked up one time. A much bigger clone sits one base away, suggesting this may be a read error. The chain is built from TRBV6-4 and TRBJ2-2; 8 bases match TRBD1. The CDR3 has 15 amino acids. The germline V gene has CDR1 MRHNA and CDR2 SNTAGT. Here the CDR3 reads CASKTGQADTGERFF. Written as DNA, the CDR3 is TGTGCCAGCAAAACGGGACAGGCCGACACCGGGGAGCGGTTTTTT.

Regarding this clonotype: The junction departs from germline at one end; a sequencing error may be responsible. V usage is TRBV25-1 and J usage is TRBJ1-1, with D perhaps matching TRBD1 (5 bases). CDR1 and CDR2 (germline): MGHDK, SYGVNS. This CDR3 spans 15 amino acids. The CDR3 is CANSDGSGRDTEAFF. In DNA, the CDR3 is TGTGCCAACAGTGATGGGTCAGGGCGGGACACTGAAGCTTTCTTT.

This clonotype was observed once. This chain uses TRBV15 with TRBJ2-7, with D tentatively TRBD1 or TRBD2 (6 bases each). CDR3 length: 13 amino acids. V dropped 5 bases and J dropped 2 bases, with 10 bases sitting between them. CDR1 LNHNV and CDR2 YYDKDF come from the germline V gene (reference sequence). CDR3 region: CATSPRDTYEQYF. CDR3 sequence (DNA): TGTGCCACCAGCCCGCGGGACACCTACGAGCAGTACTTC.

This clonotype was detected once. The chain couples TRBV12-5 to TRBJ2-5, with D possibly TRBD2 on 5 matching bases. The V and J ends lost 4 bases and 4 bases respectively, with 10 bases between them. This CDR3 region has 13 residues. CDR1 is LGHNT, CDR2 FRNRAP, per germline. CDR3 sequence (DNA): TGTGCTAGTGGTTCGCTAGCTGGAGAGACCCAGTACTTC. Residues: CASGSLAGETQYF.

The chain links TRBV5-1 to TRBJ2-3; D is perhaps TRBD2 (6 bases). This CDR3 contains 15 residues. CDR1 SGHRS and CDR2 YFSETQ come from the germline V gene. V dropped 10 bases and J dropped 6 bases, with 24 bases sitting between them. The CDR3 region has the DNA TGCGCCTCCACGATCCGGGGGACCGCGGGGGATACGCAGTATTTT. Amino acid sequence: CASTIRGTAGDTQYF.

The chain couples TRBV20-1 to TRBJ1-5; TRBD1 aligns across 7 bases. This CDR3 contains 17 residues. The V segment lost 2 bases and the J segment 0 bases; nucleotides outside the gene matches: 10. The germline gives CDR1 DFQATT, CDR2 SNEGSKA (reference sequence). In DNA, the CDR3 is TGCAGTGCTAGAACGCCAACCGGGACAGATAGCAATCAGCCCCAGCATTTT. Its protein product is CSARTPTGTDSNQPQHF.

This clonotype was counted between two and nine times. In nucleotides, the CDR3 is TGTGCCAGCAGCCGCCGACAGGGTGTCCAGTACGAGCAGTACTTC. Its protein is CASSRRQGVQYEQYF. This chain links TRBV7-8 with TRBJ2-7, with TRBD1 matching over 7 bases. The V gene end was trimmed by 5 bases and the J gene end by 4 bases; junction bases not matched to a gene: 11. Per the germline V gene, CDR1 is SGHVS and CDR2 is FQNEAQ. This CDR3 region has 15 residues. Drawing the rest from reference TRBV7-8 and TRBJ2-7, the complete variable domain is GAGVSQSPRYKVAKRGQDVALRCDPISGHVSLFWYQQALGQGPEFLTYFQNEAQLDKSGLPSDRFFAERPEGSVSTLKIQRTQQEDSAVYLCASSRRQGVQYEQYFGPGTRLTVT.